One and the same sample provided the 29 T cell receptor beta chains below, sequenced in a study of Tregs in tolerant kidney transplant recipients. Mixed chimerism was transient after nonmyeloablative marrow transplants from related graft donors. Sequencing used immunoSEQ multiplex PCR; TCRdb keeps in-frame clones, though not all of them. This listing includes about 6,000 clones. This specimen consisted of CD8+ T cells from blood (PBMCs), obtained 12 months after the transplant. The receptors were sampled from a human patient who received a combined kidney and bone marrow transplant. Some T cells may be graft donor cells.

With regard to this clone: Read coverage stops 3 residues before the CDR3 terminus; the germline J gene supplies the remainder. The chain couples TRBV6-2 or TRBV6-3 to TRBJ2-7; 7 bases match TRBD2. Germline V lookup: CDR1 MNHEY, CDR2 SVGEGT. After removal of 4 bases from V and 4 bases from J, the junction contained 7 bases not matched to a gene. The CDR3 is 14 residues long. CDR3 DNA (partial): TGTGCCAGCAGTTCCCCGGCGGGGGTGTACGAG. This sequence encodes CASSSPAGVYE. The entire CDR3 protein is CASSSPAGVYEQYF.

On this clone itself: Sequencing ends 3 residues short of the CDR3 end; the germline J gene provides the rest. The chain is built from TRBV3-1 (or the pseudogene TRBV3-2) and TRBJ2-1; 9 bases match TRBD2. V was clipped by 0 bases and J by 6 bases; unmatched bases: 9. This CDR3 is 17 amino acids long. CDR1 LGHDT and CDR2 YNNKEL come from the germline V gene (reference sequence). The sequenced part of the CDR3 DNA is TGTGCCAGCAGCCAAGACGTTGGCGGGAGGGCCTTCAATGAG. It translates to CASSQDVGGRAFNE. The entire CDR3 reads CASSQDVGGRAFNEQFF.

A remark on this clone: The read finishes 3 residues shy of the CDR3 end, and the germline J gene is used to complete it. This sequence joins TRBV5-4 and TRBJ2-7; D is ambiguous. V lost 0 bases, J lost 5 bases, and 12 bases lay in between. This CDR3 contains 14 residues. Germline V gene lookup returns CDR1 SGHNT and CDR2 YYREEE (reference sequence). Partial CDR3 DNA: TGTGCCAGCAGCTTGGGGCAGAGTCCCCACGAG. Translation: CASSLGQSPHE. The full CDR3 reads CASSLGQSPHEQYF.

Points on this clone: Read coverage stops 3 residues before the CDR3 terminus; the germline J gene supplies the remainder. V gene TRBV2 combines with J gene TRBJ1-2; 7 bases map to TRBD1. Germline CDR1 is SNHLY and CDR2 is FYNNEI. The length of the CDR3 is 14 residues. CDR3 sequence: CASSPWEDRRGYTF. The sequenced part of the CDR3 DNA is TGTGCCAGCAGCCCGTGGGAGGACAGGAGAGGC.

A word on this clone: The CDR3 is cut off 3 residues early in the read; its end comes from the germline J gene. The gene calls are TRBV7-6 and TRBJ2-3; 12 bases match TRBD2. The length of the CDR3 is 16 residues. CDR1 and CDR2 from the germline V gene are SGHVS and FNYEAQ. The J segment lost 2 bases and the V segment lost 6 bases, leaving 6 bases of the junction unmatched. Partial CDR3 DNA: TGTGCCAGCAGAACCGGACTAGCGGGGAACACAGATACG. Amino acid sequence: CASRTGLAGNTDT. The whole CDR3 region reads CASRTGLAGNTDTQYF.

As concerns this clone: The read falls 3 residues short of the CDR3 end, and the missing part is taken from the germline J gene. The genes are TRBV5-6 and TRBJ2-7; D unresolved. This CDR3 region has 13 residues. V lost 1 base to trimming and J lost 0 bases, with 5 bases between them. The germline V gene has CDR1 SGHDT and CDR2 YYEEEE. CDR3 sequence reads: CASSLRFSYEQYF. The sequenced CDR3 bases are TGTGCCAGCAGCTTGAGGTTCTCCTACGAG.

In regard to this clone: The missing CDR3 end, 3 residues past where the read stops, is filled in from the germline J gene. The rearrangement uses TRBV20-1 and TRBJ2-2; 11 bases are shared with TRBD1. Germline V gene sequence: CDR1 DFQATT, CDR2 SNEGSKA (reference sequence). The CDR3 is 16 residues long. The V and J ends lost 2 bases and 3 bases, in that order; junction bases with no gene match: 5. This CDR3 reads CSARPWGQGDTGELFF. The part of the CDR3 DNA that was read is TGCAGTGCTAGACCCTGGGGACAGGGGGACACCGGGGAG.

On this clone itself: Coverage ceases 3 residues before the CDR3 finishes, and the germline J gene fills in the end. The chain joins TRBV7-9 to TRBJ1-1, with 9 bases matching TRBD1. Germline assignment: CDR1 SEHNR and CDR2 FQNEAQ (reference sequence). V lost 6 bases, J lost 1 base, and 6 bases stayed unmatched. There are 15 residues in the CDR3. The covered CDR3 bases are TGTGCCAGCAGTTATCCGACAGGGGGGAACACTGAA. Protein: CASSYPTGGNTE. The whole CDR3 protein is CASSYPTGGNTEAFF.

CDR3 bases read: TGTGCCAGCAGCCGGGACAACTCCTACGAG. Translation gives CASSRDNSYE. The CDR3 in full is CASSRDNSYEQYF. The genes are TRBV7-6 and TRBJ2-7, with a possible D match to TRBD1 (6 bases). The DNA ends 3 residues before the CDR3 does, and the rest of the CDR3 is filled in from the germline J gene. The CDR3 extends over 13 amino acids. V lost 5 bases and J 0 bases, leaving 8 bases between the germline ends. In germline, CDR1 is SGHVS, CDR2 FNYEAQ.

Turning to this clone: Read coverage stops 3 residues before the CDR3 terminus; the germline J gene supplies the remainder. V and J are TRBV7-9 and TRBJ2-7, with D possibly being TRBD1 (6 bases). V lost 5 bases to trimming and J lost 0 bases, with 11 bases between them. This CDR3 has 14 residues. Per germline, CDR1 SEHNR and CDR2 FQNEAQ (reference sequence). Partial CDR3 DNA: TGTGCCAGCAGCCCAACAGGGACCTCCTACGAG. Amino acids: CASSPTGTSYE. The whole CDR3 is CASSPTGTSYEQYF.

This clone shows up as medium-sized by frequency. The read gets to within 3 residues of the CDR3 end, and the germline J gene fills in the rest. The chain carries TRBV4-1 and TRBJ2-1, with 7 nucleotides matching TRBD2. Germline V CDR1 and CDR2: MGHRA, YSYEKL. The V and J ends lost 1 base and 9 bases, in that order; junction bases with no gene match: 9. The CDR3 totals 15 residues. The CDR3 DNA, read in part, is TGCGCCAGCAGCCAAGCAATGCGGGGGTGGGTTGAG. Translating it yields CASSQAMRGWVE. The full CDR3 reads CASSQAMRGWVEQFF.

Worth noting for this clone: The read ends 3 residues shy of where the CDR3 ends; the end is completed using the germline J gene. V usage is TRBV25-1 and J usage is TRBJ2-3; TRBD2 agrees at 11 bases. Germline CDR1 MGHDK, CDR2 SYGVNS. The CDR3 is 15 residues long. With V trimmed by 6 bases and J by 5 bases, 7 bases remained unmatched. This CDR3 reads CASSFTSGSLDTQYF. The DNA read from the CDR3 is TGTGCCAGCAGCTTTACTAGCGGGAGTTTAGATACG.

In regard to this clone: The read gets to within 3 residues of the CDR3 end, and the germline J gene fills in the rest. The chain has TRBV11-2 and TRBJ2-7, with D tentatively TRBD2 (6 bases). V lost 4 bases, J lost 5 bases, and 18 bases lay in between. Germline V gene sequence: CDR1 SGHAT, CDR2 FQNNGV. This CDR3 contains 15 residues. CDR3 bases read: TGTGCCAGCAGCTGGGGGGACCTCGGGCACCACGAG. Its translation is CASSWGDLGHHE. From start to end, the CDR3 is CASSWGDLGHHEQYF.

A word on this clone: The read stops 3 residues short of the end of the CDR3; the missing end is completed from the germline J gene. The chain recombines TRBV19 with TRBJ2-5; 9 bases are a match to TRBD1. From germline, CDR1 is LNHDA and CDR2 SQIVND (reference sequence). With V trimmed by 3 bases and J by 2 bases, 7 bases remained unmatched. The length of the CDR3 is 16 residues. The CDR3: CASSIPDRGVQETQYF. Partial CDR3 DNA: TGTGCCAGTAGTATCCCGGACAGGGGAGTTCAAGAGACC.

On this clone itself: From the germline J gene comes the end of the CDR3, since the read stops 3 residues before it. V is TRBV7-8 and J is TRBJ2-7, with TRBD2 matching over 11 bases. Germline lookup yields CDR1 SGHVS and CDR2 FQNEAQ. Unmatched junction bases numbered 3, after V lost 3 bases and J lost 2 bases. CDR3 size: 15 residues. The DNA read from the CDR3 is TGTGCCAGCAGCTTGGGACTAGCGGACGCCTACGAG. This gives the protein CASSLGLADAYE. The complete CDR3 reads CASSLGLADAYEQYF.

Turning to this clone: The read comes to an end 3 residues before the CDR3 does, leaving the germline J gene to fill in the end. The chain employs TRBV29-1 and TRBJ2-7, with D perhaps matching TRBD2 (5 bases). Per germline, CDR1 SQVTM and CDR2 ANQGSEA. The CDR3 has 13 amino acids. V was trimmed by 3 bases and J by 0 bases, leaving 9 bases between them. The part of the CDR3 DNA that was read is TGCAGCGTTGAGAGGGCAGACTCCTACGAG. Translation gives CSVERADSYE. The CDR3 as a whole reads CSVERADSYEQYF.

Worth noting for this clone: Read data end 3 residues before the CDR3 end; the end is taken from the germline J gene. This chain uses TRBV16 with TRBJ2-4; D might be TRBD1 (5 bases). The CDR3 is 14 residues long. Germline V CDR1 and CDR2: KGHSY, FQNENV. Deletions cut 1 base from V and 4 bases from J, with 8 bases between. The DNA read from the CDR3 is TGTGCCAGCAGCCAATACGACAGTAAAAACATT. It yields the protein CASSQYDSKNI. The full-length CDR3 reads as CASSQYDSKNIQYF.

The CDR3 reads CASSLLAGGYNEQFF. The covered CDR3 bases are TGTGCCAGCAGCTTGCTAGCGGGTGGCTACAATGAG. The V gene is TRBV7-3, the J gene TRBJ2-1, with 8 bases lining up with TRBD2. The read finishes 3 residues shy of the CDR3 end, and the germline J gene is used to complete it. The V and J ends lost 3 bases and 3 bases, in that order; junction bases with no gene match: 4. The germline V gene encodes CDR1 SGHTA and CDR2 FQGTGA. This CDR3 spans 15 amino acids. Filled out from reference TRBV7-3 and TRBJ2-1, the complete variable domain reads GAGVSQTPSNKVTEKGKYVELRCDPISGHTALYWYRQSLGQGPEFLIYFQGTGAADDSGLPNDRFFAVRPEGSVSTLKIQRTERGDSAVYLCASSLLAGGYNEQFFGPGTRLTVL.

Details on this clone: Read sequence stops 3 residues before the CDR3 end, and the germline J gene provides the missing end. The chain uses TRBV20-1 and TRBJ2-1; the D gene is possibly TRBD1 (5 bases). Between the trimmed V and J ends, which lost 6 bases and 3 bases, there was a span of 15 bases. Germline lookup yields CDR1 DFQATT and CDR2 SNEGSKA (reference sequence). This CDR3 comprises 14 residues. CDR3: CSAEDSFLYNEQFF. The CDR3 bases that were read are TGCAGTGCAGAAGACAGTTTCCTCTACAATGAG.

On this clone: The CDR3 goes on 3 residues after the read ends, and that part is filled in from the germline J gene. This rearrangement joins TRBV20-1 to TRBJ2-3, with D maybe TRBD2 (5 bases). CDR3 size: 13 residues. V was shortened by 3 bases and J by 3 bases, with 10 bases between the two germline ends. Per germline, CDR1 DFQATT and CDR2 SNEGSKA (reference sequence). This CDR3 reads CSARVRATDTQYF. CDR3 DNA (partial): TGCAGTGCTAGGGTGAGGGCGACAGATACG.

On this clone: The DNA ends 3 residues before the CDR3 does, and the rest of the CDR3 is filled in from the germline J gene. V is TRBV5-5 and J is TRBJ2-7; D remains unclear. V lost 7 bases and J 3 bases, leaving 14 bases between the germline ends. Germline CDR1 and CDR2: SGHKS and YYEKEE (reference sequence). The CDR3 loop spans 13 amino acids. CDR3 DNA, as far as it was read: TGTGCCAGCCAGGCAGGAACCCTCTACGAG. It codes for CASQAGTLYE. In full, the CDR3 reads CASQAGTLYEQYF.

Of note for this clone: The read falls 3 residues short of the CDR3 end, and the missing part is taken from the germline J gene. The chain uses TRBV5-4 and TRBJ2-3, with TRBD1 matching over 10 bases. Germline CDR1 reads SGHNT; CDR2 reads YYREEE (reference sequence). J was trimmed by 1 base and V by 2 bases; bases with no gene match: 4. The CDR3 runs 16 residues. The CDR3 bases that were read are TGTGCCAGCAGCTTTGGGGACAGGGGCGGCACAGATACG. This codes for CASSFGDRGGTDT. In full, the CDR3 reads CASSFGDRGGTDTQYF.

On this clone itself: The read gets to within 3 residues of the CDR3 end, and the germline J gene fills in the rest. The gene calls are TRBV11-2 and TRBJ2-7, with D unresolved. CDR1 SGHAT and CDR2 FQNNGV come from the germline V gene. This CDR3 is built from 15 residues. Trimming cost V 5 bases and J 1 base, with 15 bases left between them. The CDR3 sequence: CASSPLRPLSYEQYF. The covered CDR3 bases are TGTGCCAGCAGCCCCTTGCGACCACTATCCTACGAG.

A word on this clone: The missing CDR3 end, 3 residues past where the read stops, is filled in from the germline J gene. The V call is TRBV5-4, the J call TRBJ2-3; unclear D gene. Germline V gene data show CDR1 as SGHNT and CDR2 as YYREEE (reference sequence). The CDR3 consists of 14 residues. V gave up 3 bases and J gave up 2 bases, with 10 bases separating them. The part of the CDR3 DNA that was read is TGTGCCAGCAGCTCGCCCTACCACACAGATACG. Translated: CASSSPYHTDT. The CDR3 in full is CASSSPYHTDTQYF.

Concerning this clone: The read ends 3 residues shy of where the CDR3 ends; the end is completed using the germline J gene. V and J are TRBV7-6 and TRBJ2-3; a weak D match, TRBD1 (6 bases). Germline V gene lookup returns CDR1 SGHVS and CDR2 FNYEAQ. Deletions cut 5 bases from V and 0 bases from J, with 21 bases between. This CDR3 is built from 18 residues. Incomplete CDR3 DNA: TGTGCCAGCAGCCCGGCCCCCCTCACAGGGTGGAGCACAGATACG. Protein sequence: CASSPAPLTGWSTDT. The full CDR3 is CASSPAPLTGWSTDTQYF.

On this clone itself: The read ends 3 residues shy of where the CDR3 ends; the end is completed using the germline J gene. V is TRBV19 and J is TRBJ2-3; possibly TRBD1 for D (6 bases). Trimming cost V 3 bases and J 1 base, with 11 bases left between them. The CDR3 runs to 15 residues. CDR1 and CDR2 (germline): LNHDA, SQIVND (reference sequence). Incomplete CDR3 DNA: TGTGCCAGTAGTATGGAAGGGGGAGGCACAGATACG. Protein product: CASSMEGGGTDT. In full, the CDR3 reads CASSMEGGGTDTQYF. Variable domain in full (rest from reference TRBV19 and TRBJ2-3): DGGITQSPKYLFRKEGQNVTLSCEQNLNHDAMYWYRQDPGQGLRLIYYSQIVNDFQKGDIAEGYSVSREKKESFPLTVTSAQKNPTAFYLCASSMEGGGTDTQYFGPGTRLTVL.

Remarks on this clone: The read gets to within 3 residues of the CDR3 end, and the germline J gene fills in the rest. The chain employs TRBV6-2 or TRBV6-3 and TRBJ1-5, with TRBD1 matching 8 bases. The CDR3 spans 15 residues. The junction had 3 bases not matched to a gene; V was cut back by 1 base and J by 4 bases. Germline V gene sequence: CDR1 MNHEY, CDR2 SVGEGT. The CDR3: CASSYYQGANQPQHF. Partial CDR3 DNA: TGTGCCAGCAGTTACTATCAGGGGGCGAATCAGCCC.

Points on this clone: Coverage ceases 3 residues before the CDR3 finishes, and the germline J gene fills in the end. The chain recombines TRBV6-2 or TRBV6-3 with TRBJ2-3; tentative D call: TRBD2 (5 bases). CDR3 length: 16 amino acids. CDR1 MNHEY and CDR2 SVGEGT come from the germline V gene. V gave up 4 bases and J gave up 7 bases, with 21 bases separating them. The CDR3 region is CASSSSPAALTNTQYF. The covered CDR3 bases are TGTGCCAGCAGTTCCTCCCCAGCGGCCCTAACGAATACG.

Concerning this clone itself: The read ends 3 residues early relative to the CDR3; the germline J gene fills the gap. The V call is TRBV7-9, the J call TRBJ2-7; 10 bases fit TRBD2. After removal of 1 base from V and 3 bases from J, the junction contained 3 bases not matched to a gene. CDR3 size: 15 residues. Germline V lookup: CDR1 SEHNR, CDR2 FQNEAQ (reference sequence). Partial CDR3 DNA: TGTGCCAGCAGCTTAGTAGCGGGAGGAGGCTACGAG. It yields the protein CASSLVAGGGYE. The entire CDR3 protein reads CASSLVAGGGYEQYF.